One sample yielded the 29 T cell receptor beta chains listed below, sequenced in a study of radiotherapy plus CTLA-4 blockade in lung cancer. The method was immunoSEQ multiplex PCR; TCRdb's version includes in-frame clones alone and lacks a portion of them. The sample gives roughly 71,000 clones, more than 75% of which show up once; about 6.6% is in the top ten. The sample consisted of peripheral blood, taken from a patient treated with radiotherapy plus ipilimumab. The receptor set was obtained from a human donor with non-small cell lung cancer who had a complete response to radiotherapy plus ipilimumab.

The J gene is TRBJ2-2, the V gene TRBV2; 10 bases are a match to TRBD2. The CDR3 runs 16 residues. Trimming took 4 bases from V and 5 from J; bases not matched to a gene: 7. The germline CDR1 and CDR2 sequences are SNHLY and FYNNEI. CDR3: CASSVFSSGRTGELFF. For the CDR3, the DNA is TGTGCCAGCAGTGTATTCTCTAGCGGGAGAACCGGGGAGCTGTTTTTT.

V gene TRBV19 combines with J gene TRBJ1-3, with 9 bases lining up with TRBD1. The CDR3 length is 18 residues. The V segment lost 4 bases and the J segment 1 base; nucleotides outside the gene matches: 11. CDR1 and CDR2 (germline): LNHDA, SQIVND (reference sequence). The CDR3 sequence is CASSTSPTGGLSGNTIYF. DNA for the CDR3: TGTGCCAGTAGTACGTCCCCGACAGGGGGGTTATCTGGAAACACCATATATTTT.

The rearrangement joins TRBV19 to TRBJ1-1; D may be TRBD1 (6 bases). The V end lost 8 bases, the J end lost 7 bases, and 14 bases lay between the germline ends. From germline, CDR1 is LNHDA and CDR2 SQIVND (reference sequence). CDR3 length: 12 residues. The CDR3 sequence: CASRGGGGEAFF. CDR3 sequence (DNA): TGTGCCAGTCGAGGGGGTGGAGGTGAAGCTTTCTTT.

This clone was picked up a small number of times. The V gene is TRBV11-2, the J gene TRBJ1-1; D unresolved. CDR1 SGHAT and CDR2 FQNNGV come from the germline V gene. Trimming pared 4 bases from V and 1 base from J, leaving 13 bases between. The length of the CDR3 is 15 residues. The CDR3 region has the DNA TGTGCCAGCAGCTCCCTTGGGGTGGGGAACACTGAAGCTTTCTTT. Protein product: CASSSLGVGNTEAFF.

The chain has TRBV2 and TRBJ2-7; D is perhaps TRBD2 (5 bases). The germline gives CDR1 SNHLY, CDR2 FYNNEI. The V and J ends lost 6 bases and 0 bases respectively, with 15 bases between them. The CDR3 totals 15 residues. The CDR3 here is CASRRQPGNSYEQYF. CDR3 bases: TGTGCCAGCAGGCGGCAGCCCGGGAACTCCTACGAGCAGTACTTC.

The chain has TRBV9 and TRBJ1-1; maybe TRBD1 (6 bases). V was shortened by 3 bases and J by 0 bases, with 15 bases between the two germline ends. Germline values: CDR1 SGDLS, CDR2 YYNGEE. The CDR3 consists of 16 residues. The chain's CDR3 is CASSEPFGGMNTEAFF. The CDR3 DNA is TGTGCCAGCAGCGAACCGTTTGGGGGCATGAACACTGAAGCTTTCTTT.

The chain carries TRBV11-3 and TRBJ2-1; a possible D gene is TRBD2 (6 bases). This CDR3 contains 16 residues. The ends were cut back, 2 bases at V and 2 bases at J, with 13 bases in the middle. CDR1 is SGHNT and CDR2 is YENEEA in the germline V gene. The CDR3 bases are TGTGCCAGCAGCTTAATCAACGTAGCGGCCTACAATGAGCAGTTCTTC. Its protein product is CASSLINVAAYNEQFF.

This chain uses TRBV13 with TRBJ2-1, with unresolved D. The V end lost 2 bases, the J end lost 4 bases, and 3 bases lay between the germline ends. The CDR3 loop spans 12 amino acids. Germline CDR1 PRHDT, CDR2 FYEKMQ (reference sequence). In DNA, the CDR3 is TGTGCCAGCAGCTTAAGGTACAATGAGCAGTTCTTC. It encodes CASSLRYNEQFF.

This sequence joins TRBV2 and TRBJ2-5, with D maybe TRBD2 (7 bases). The CDR3 runs to 15 residues. Trimming took off 0 bases at V and 5 bases at J, with 13 bases between the two ends. Germline CDR1 reads SNHLY; CDR2 reads FYNNEI. The CDR3 nucleotides read TGTGCCAGCAGTGAAGCGGGGGGGCCCCGGGAGACCCAGTACTTC. Its protein product is CASSEAGGPRETQYF.

The DNA for the CDR3 is TGTGCCAGCAGCTTACGTCCCGGGACAGGGAACACCGGGGAGCTGTTTTTT. Translating gives CASSLRPGTGNTGELFF. This sequence joins TRBV7-8 and TRBJ2-2; the match to TRBD1 covers 8 bases. The J segment lost 1 base and the V segment lost 2 bases, leaving 6 bases of the junction unmatched. Per germline, CDR1 SGHVS and CDR2 FQNEAQ. CDR3 length: 17 residues.

The chain uses TRBV11-3 and TRBJ1-2; D is uncertain. The CDR3 consists of 12 residues. The germline V gene encodes CDR1 SGHNT and CDR2 YENEEA. The germline V and J ends were trimmed by 1 base and 2 bases, with 2 bases remaining between them. CDR3 amino acids: CASSLANYGYTF. CDR3 DNA: TGTGCCAGCAGCTTAGCGAACTATGGCTACACCTTC. Full variable domain (missing parts from reference TRBV11-3 and TRBJ1-2): EAGVVQSPRYKIIEKKQPVAFWCNPISGHNTLYWYLQNLGQGPELLIRYENEEAVDDSQLPKDRFSAERLKGVDSTLKIQPAELGDSAVYLCASSLANYGYTFGSGTRLTVV.

V is TRBV2 and J is TRBJ1-5, with D unclear. CDR1 is SNHLY, CDR2 FYNNEI, per germline. The CDR3 is 13 residues long. V shed 4 bases and J shed 1 base, with 5 bases lying between them. The DNA for the CDR3 is TGTGCCAGCAGTGGACAAAGCAATCAGCCCCAGCATTTT. Its protein is CASSGQSNQPQHF.

CDR3: CASSLTGFAGYTF. The DNA of the CDR3 is TGTGCCAGCAGCTTAACAGGGTTTGCTGGCTACACCTTC. The chain recombines TRBV7-9 with TRBJ1-2, with D perhaps TRBD1 (6 bases). V lost 2 bases and J 7 bases, leaving 11 bases between the germline ends. The CDR3 runs to 13 residues. Germline V lookup: CDR1 SEHNR, CDR2 FQNEAQ (reference sequence).

The chain joins TRBV9 to TRBJ2-3; D unresolved. CDR3 length equals 12 residues. V lost 0 bases, J lost 8 bases, and 7 bases lay in between. The V gene's germline CDR1 is SGDLS and CDR2 YYNGEE. The CDR3 here is CASSVEDGTQYF. The CDR3 DNA reads TGTGCCAGCAGCGTAGAAGACGGTACGCAGTATTTT.

The chain recombines TRBV5-6 with TRBJ1-6, with D perhaps matching TRBD1 (6 bases). Looked up from germline, CDR1 is SGHDT and CDR2 is YYEEEE. The CDR3 has 13 residues. Trimming removed 7 bases at V and 10 bases at J, with 15 bases between. The CDR3 bases are TGTGCCAGCGTGGCAGGGGACAACTCACCCCTCCACTTT. It yields the protein CASVAGDNSPLHF.

V and J are TRBV11-2 and TRBJ1-2; 9 bases are a match to TRBD1. Trimming removed 4 bases from V and 6 bases from J; junction bases left unmatched: 6. The CDR3 runs to 14 residues. The germline V gene encodes CDR1 SGHAT and CDR2 FQNNGV. CDR3 amino acids: CASSSDRGADGYTF. CDR3 nucleotides: TGTGCCAGCAGCTCGGACAGGGGAGCGGATGGCTACACCTTC.

The chain combines TRBV11-3 with TRBJ2-2; D is ambiguous. The length of the CDR3 is 15 residues. Germline values: CDR1 SGHNT, CDR2 YENEEA. V gave up 0 bases and J gave up 2 bases, with 7 bases separating them. The CDR3 loop reads CASSLDQANTGELFF. The CDR3 coding sequence is TGTGCCAGCAGCTTAGATCAAGCAAACACCGGGGAGCTGTTTTTT.

The J gene is TRBJ2-3, the V gene TRBV9; TRBD2 matches at 10 bases. Germline assignment: CDR1 SGDLS and CDR2 YYNGEE. There are 15 residues in the CDR3. Unmatched junction bases numbered 4, after V lost 6 bases and J lost 0 bases. The CDR3 nucleotides are TGTGCCAGCACCGCTAGCGGGGGTAGCACAGATACGCAGTATTTT. This codes for CASTASGGSTDTQYF.

The chain carries TRBV7-9 and TRBJ1-5, with D uncertain. Trimming removed 4 bases from V and 0 bases from J, with 4 bases in between. The CDR3 extends over 13 amino acids. Per germline, CDR1 SEHNR and CDR2 FQNEAQ (reference sequence). CDR3 sequence: CASSSGSNQPQHF. The CDR3 region has the DNA TGTGCCAGCAGCTCAGGTAGCAATCAGCCCCAGCATTTT.

This rearrangement joins TRBV4-1 to TRBJ2-3, with 14 positions matching TRBD2. This CDR3 has 19 amino acids. After removal of 0 bases from V and 1 base from J, the junction contained 6 bases not matched to a gene. The germline CDR1 and CDR2 sequences are MGHRA and YSYEKL. The DNA for the CDR3 is TGCGCCAGCAGCCAAGACCGACTAGCGGGGGGGAGTGGCACAGATACGCAGTATTTT. This gives the protein CASSQDRLAGGSGTDTQYF.

The genes are TRBV13 and TRBJ2-1; 8 bases are shared with TRBD1. Trimming removed 2 bases from V and 10 bases from J; junction bases left unmatched: 10. The CDR3 extends over 15 amino acids. CDR1 and CDR2 (germline): PRHDT, FYEKMQ (reference sequence). CDR3 sequence reads: CASSLRFRGRGEQFF. The CDR3 region has the DNA TGTGCCAGCAGCTTAAGGTTCAGGGGGCGCGGCGAGCAGTTCTTC.

The rearrangement joins TRBV30 to TRBJ1-6; D is undetermined. The V and J ends lost 1 base and 5 bases respectively, with 6 bases between them. The CDR3 is 13 amino acids. CDR1 and CDR2 (germline): GTSNPN, SVGIG (reference sequence). CDR3 nucleotide sequence: TGTGCCTGGAGTGAAGCAAATAATTCACCCCTCCACTTT. Residues: CAWSEANNSPLHF. The full variable domain, rest sourced from reference TRBV30 and TRBJ1-6, is SQTIHQWPATLVQPVGSPLSLECTVEGTSNPNLYWYRQAAGRGLQLLFYSVGIGQISSEVPQNLSASRPQDRQFILSSKKLLLSDSGFYLCAWSEANNSPLHFGNGTRLTVT.

This chain uses TRBV18 with TRBJ2-2; 10 positions match TRBD1. The germline CDR1 and CDR2 sequences are KGHSH and LQKENI. The ends lost 1 base at V and 0 bases at J; junction bases unmatched: 5. The CDR3 consists of 18 residues. CDR3 bases: TGTGCCAGCTCACCACGTGAGACAGGGGGCGCGAACACCGGGGAGCTGTTTTTT. Translating gives CASSPRETGGANTGELFF.

The J gene is TRBJ1-4, the V gene TRBV19; D may be TRBD1 (5 bases). CDR1 is LNHDA, CDR2 SQIVND, per germline (reference sequence). Trimming cost V 3 bases and J 4 bases, with 15 bases left between them. The CDR3 runs to 16 residues. The chain's CDR3 is CASSMPPSGGNEKLFF. CDR3 coding DNA: TGTGCCAGTAGTATGCCCCCGAGTGGGGGTAATGAAAAACTGTTTTTT. Supplemented by reference TRBV19 and TRBJ1-4, the full variable domain reads DGGITQSPKYLFRKEGQNVTLSCEQNLNHDAMYWYRQDPGQGLRLIYYSQIVNDFQKGDIAEGYSVSREKKESFPLTVTSAQKNPTAFYLCASSMPPSGGNEKLFFGSGTQLSVL.

In regard to this clone: The junction and the germline gene differ at one end; a read error may be behind it. The V gene is TRBV9, the J gene TRBJ2-3, with 9 bases matching TRBD1. This CDR3 region has 15 residues. CDR1 is SGDLS and CDR2 is YYNGEE in the germline V gene. This CDR3 is CASSPRTGGTDTQYF. The CDR3 DNA reads as TGCGCCAGCAGCCCACGGACAGGGGGCACAGATACGCAGTATTTT.

The rearrangement uses TRBV6-1 and TRBJ1-4; 10 bases are a match to TRBD1. V trimming: 6 bases; J trimming: 7 bases; junction bases outside the gene matches: 5. The CDR3 length is 14 residues. Germline CDR1 is MNHNS and CDR2 is SASEGT. In DNA, the CDR3 is TGTGCCAGCAGGACAGGGGGCGCGTTTGAAAAACTGTTTTTT. It yields the protein CASRTGGAFEKLFF.

This chain connects TRBV7-8 to TRBJ1-1, with D unclear. Trimming stripped 5 bases from V and 1 base from J, with 20 bases between. Per the germline V gene, CDR1 is SGHVS and CDR2 is FQNEAQ. The CDR3 consists of 17 residues. The CDR3 DNA reads as TGTGCCAGCAGCCCCCAACTTGGGATTACGTGGAACACTGAAGCTTTCTTT. Translating it yields CASSPQLGITWNTEAFF.

This clone occurred once. J is TRBJ2-2 and V is TRBV15, with a weak D call TRBD2 (6 bases). V was trimmed by 0 bases and J by 0 bases, leaving 11 bases between them. Germline V lookup: CDR1 LNHNV, CDR2 YYDKDF (reference sequence). The CDR3 loop spans 17 amino acids. The CDR3 spells CATSRDGGTPNTGELFF. CDR3 DNA sequence: TGTGCCACCAGCAGAGATGGCGGGACTCCGAACACCGGGGAGCTGTTTTTT.

The rearrangement joins TRBV7-6 to TRBJ2-7; D may match TRBD1 or TRBD2 (5 bases each). Germline CDR1 reads SGHVS; CDR2 reads FNYEAQ. CDR3 length: 12 amino acids. Between the trimmed V and J ends, which lost 5 bases and 4 bases, there was a span of 9 bases. This CDR3 is CASSQRGYEQYF. The CDR3 DNA reads as TGTGCCAGCAGCCAGAGGGGATACGAGCAGTACTTC. Drawing the rest from reference TRBV7-6 and TRBJ2-7, the complete variable domain is GAGVSQSPRYKVTKRGQDVALRCDPISGHVSLYWYRQALGQGPEFLTYFNYEAQQDKSGLPNDRFSAERPEGSISTLTIQRTEQRDSAMYRCASSQRGYEQYFGPGTRLTVT.